Detailed here is one TCR beta chain. Mismatch with germline at one junction end may stem from a read error. This sample was included in a study of T cell changes during pregnancy in multiple sclerosis. The assay was immunoSEQ multiplex PCR, and TCRdb's table has in-frame clones only and misses some. Of 50,000 to 55,000 clones in the sample, approximately 91% were seen once. This CDR3 is 16 amino acids long. Per the germline V gene, CDR1 is SSHAT and CDR2 is FNYEAQ (reference sequence). The V and J genes are TRBV7-7 and TRBJ2-5; the match to TRBD1 covers 8 bases. The receptor was derived from a female donor with multiple sclerosis, enrolled in a pregnancy study. The specimen was CD4+ T cells from peripheral blood mononuclear cells, collected in the third trimester of pregnancy. CDR3 protein: CASSLARGLGKETQYF. The DNA for the CDR3 is TGTGCTAGCAGCCTAGCCAGGGGGCTGGGGAAAGAGACCCAGTACTTC. Based on the CDR3 plus reference TRBV7-7 and TRBJ2-5, the full variable domain is GAGVSQSPRYKVTKRGQDVTLRCDPISSHATLYWYQQALGQGPEFLTYFNYEAQPDKSGLPSDRFSAERPEGSISTLTIQRTEQRDSAMYRCASSLARGLGKETQYFGPGTRLLVL.